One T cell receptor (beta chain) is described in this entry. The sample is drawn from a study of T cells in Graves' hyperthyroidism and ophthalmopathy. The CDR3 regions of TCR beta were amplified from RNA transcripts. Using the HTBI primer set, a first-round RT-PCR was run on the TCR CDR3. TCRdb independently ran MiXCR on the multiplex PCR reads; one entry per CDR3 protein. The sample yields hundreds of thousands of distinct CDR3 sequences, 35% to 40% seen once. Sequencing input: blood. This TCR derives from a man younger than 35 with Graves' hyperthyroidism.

The DNA of the CDR3 is TGTGCCAGCAGCCTCCGCGGGGAGGGAGGTCAGCCCCAGCATTTT. As protein: CASSLRGEGGQPQHF. The V gene is TRBV9, the J gene TRBJ1-5; D not certain. The CDR3 is made up of 15 amino acids. Germline CDR1 SGDLS, CDR2 YYNGEE. V was pared by 4 bases and J by 6 bases, with 17 bases between.